The entry below describes one T cell receptor beta chain. Its specificity is unknown. The authors isolated CD4+ T cells after less than eleven days of culture. Either the BNT162b2 or mRNA-1273 vaccine was given to participants in two doses. It was on days 3 and 7 that half the medium was replaced with IL-2 medium. Germline CDR1 and CDR2: GTSNPN and SVGIG (reference sequence). The ends were cut back, 1 base at V and 9 bases at J, with 10 bases in the middle. The CDR3 loop spans 13 amino acids. Assay: immunoSEQ multiplex PCR; the TCRdb copy retains only in-frame clones and omits some. The sample contains 7,500 to 10,000 clones, about 75% of which appear only once. The data are from a study of vaccination effects on CD4 cells after COVID-19. Overall study context: Using viral peptide pools, the ViraFEST assay grew out antigen-specific CD4+ T cells prior to sequencing. Samples were taken post-vaccine, and their median timing was 72 days after the second dose.

Overall study findings and caveats: Late post-vaccination, clones induced by infection and those induced by vaccine underwent marked clonal contraction.

This specimen consisted of CD4+ T cells from PBMCs cultured without peptide, obtained after COVID-19 vaccination. The receptor's source is a human donor who received a COVID-19 vaccine. This chain uses TRBV30 with TRBJ1-6; D unclear. The CDR3 protein is CAWSEGDASPLHF. As DNA, the CDR3 is TGTGCCTGGAGTGAAGGTGATGCTTCACCCCTCCACTTT.